The 3 T cell receptor beta chains given below trace back to one sample, sequenced in a study of T cell responses to AZD1222 COVID-19 vaccine. Profiling relied on immunoSEQ multiplex PCR, and the TCRdb table lists in-frame clones only, not all of them. The sample holds about 76,000 clones, more than 75% seen once. The material sequenced was peripheral blood, taken on day 0 of MenACWY control vaccination. These TCRs come from an adult in good health.

The chain carries TRBV18 and TRBJ2-7; no reliable D call. Germline V gene sequence: CDR1 KGHSH, CDR2 LQKENI. Deletions cut 3 bases from V and 6 bases from J, with 6 bases between. The CDR3 sequence is 11 residues long. CDR3: CASSPGFEQYF. CDR3 DNA sequence: TGTGCCAGCTCACCGGGGTTCGAGCAGTACTTC.

V is TRBV6-5 and J is TRBJ2-2; D uncertain. Deletions cut 0 bases from V and 4 bases from J, with 3 bases between. The CDR3 covers 13 residues. Germline CDR1 reads MNHEY; CDR2 reads SVGAGI. In nucleotides, the CDR3 is TGTGCCAGCAGTTACTCGGGCACCGGGGAGCTGTTTTTT. Protein: CASSYSGTGELFF.

This chain uses TRBV7-2 with TRBJ1-1; tentative D call: TRBD1 (5 bases). The CDR3 totals 14 residues. Germline CDR1 SGHTA, CDR2 FQGNSA. The ends were cut back, 1 base at V and 6 bases at J, with 12 bases in the middle. The CDR3, as DNA: TGTGCCAGCAGCTTAGGGGGCCCCGTGGCTGAAGCTTTCTTT. Translation: CASSLGGPVAEAFF.